The 28 T cell receptor beta chains presented below share a single source sample, sequenced in a study of T cell responses to AZD1222 COVID-19 vaccine. Method: immunoSEQ multiplex PCR; TCRdb's copy keeps in-frame clones and lacks some. The repertoire holds around 81,000 clones, with approximately 90% as singletons. Sequences were derived from peripheral blood, sampled 28 days after the second AZD1222 dose. The receptors here all came from an adult who received the AZD1222 COVID-19 vaccine.

This chain links TRBV5-4 with TRBJ2-5; TRBD2 aligns across 9 bases. CDR3 size: 16 residues. Trimming cost V 4 bases and J 4 bases; bases outside gene matches: 11. Germline lookup yields CDR1 SGHNT and CDR2 YYREEE (reference sequence). The CDR3 spells CASSVPREGLLETQYF. The CDR3 bases are TGTGCCAGCAGCGTGCCGCGGGAGGGGTTGTTAGAGACCCAGTACTTC.

The V call is TRBV27, the J call TRBJ1-5, with D perhaps matching TRBD1 (5 bases). The germline V gene has CDR1 MNHEY and CDR2 SMNVEV (reference sequence). This CDR3 is 15 amino acids long. Trimming pared 3 bases from V and 2 bases from J, leaving 11 bases between. The CDR3: CASSLQGLGNQPQHF. The DNA of the CDR3 is TGTGCCAGCAGTTTGCAGGGACTAGGCAATCAGCCCCAGCATTTT.

This clone was seen just once. The V gene is TRBV7-9, the J gene TRBJ2-1, with D unresolved. V gave up 9 bases and J gave up 7 bases, with 10 bases separating them. The CDR3 loop spans 11 amino acids. Germline CDR1 reads SEHNR; CDR2 reads FQNEAQ (reference sequence). The CDR3 here is CASSEENEQFF. CDR3 nucleotides: TGTGCCAGTTCAGAGGAAAATGAGCAGTTCTTC.

This chain links TRBV2 with TRBJ1-5, with D maybe TRBD1 (5 bases). The ends were cut back, 4 bases at V and 0 bases at J, with 10 bases in the middle. CDR3 length equals 15 residues. In germline, CDR1 is SNHLY, CDR2 FYNNEI. CDR3 bases: TGTGCCAGCAGTGCCGGGACGGGTAGCAATCAGCCCCAGCATTTT. Encoded protein: CASSAGTGSNQPQHF.

The V call is TRBV7-6, the J call TRBJ2-3; D might be TRBD2 (6 bases). V was pared by 1 base and J by 8 bases, with 7 bases between. This CDR3 region has 12 residues. From germline, CDR1 is SGHVS and CDR2 FNYEAQ. The CDR3 is CASSLGGGTQYF. CDR3 bases: TGTGCCAGCAGCTTAGGGGGAGGTACGCAGTATTTT.

This chain links TRBV19 with TRBJ2-7; D possibly corresponds to TRBD1 (6 bases). The germline gives CDR1 LNHDA, CDR2 SQIVND (reference sequence). This CDR3 comprises 14 residues. Trimming took 4 bases from V and 0 from J, leaving 10 bases between them. The CDR3 bases are TGTGCCAGTAGTAACGACAGGAGCTCCTACGAGCAGTACTTC. Amino acid sequence: CASSNDRSSYEQYF. Full variable domain (outside the CDR3, taken from reference TRBV19 and TRBJ2-7): DGGITQSPKYLFRKEGQNVTLSCEQNLNHDAMYWYRQDPGQGLRLIYYSQIVNDFQKGDIAEGYSVSREKKESFPLTVTSAQKNPTAFYLCASSNDRSSYEQYFGPGTRLTVT.

This clone was picked up one time. The CDR3 loop reads CASSQDLAGNEQFF. CDR3 coding DNA: TGTGCCAGCAGCCAAGATCTCGCAGGAAATGAGCAGTTCTTC. This rearrangement joins TRBV3-1 (or the pseudogene TRBV3-2) to TRBJ2-1; D unresolved. Trimming removed 0 bases at V and 7 bases at J, with 10 bases between. Germline-derived CDR1 and CDR2 are LGHDT and YNNKEL (reference sequence). This CDR3 contains 14 residues.

This clone has just one count. The limits of the CDR3 on the DNA are not certain, so only TCRdb's listed CDR3 is given. The CDR3 reads CASSSSGQGLFEQYF. This chain joins TRBV28 and TRBJ2-7; the D call in the table, TRBD1, was not verified against the DNA. The CDR3 has 15 amino acids, counting both end residues. Germline assignment: CDR1 MDHEN and CDR2 SYDVKM.

This chain joins TRBV7-3 and TRBJ2-1, with 13 bases that match TRBD2. Germline V gene data show CDR1 as SGHTA and CDR2 as FQGTGA. The CDR3 is made up of 20 amino acids. J gave up 3 bases and V 5 bases, and 16 bases lay outside the gene matches. Here the CDR3 DNA reads TGTGCCAGCAGCCGAGGCCCTGACGGACTAGCGGGAGTTTTCTACAATGAGCAGTTCTTC. This translates into CASSRGPDGLAGVFYNEQFF.

The CDR3 region has the DNA TGCGCCAGCAGCTTTGTAGGGGCCGGGAACACTGAAGCTTTCTTT. The encoded protein is CASSFVGAGNTEAFF. V is TRBV5-1 and J is TRBJ1-1; D perhaps matches TRBD1 (5 bases). V shed 2 bases and J shed 1 base, with 12 bases lying between them. The CDR3 covers 15 residues. CDR1 SGHRS and CDR2 YFSETQ come from the germline V gene.

The V call is TRBV6-5, the J call TRBJ1-5, with no clear D. Looked up from germline, CDR1 is MNHEY and CDR2 is SVGAGI. The CDR3 spans 14 residues. The V and J ends lost 0 bases and 5 bases respectively, with 8 bases between them. CDR3 sequence: CASSYSGGDQPQHF. The CDR3, as DNA: TGTGCCAGCAGTTACTCGGGCGGCGATCAGCCCCAGCATTTT.

The J gene is TRBJ2-7, the V gene TRBV7-2; perhaps TRBD1 as D (5 bases). Looked up from germline, CDR1 is SGHTA and CDR2 is FQGNSA. The V gene lost 5 bases and the J gene lost 3 bases, with 11 bases spanning the gap. This CDR3 contains 13 residues. CDR3 in amino acids: CASSARQLYEQYF. CDR3 bases: TGTGCCAGCAGCGCCCGACAGCTCTACGAGCAGTACTTC. Drawing the rest from reference TRBV7-2 and TRBJ2-7, the complete variable domain is GAGVSQSPSNKVTEKGKDVELRCDPISGHTALYWYRQSLGQGLEFLIYFQGNSAPDKSGLPSDRFSAERTGGSVSTLTIQRTQQEDSAVYLCASSARQLYEQYFGPGTRLTVT.

CDR3 residues: CASSRAPGVGYNEQFF. CDR3 coding DNA: TGCGCCAGCAGTAGGGCACCTGGAGTAGGGTACAATGAGCAGTTCTTC. V usage is TRBV10-1 and J usage is TRBJ2-1; D not certain. The CDR3 runs 16 residues. Per germline, CDR1 WNHNN and CDR2 SYGVQD (reference sequence). V was trimmed by 5 bases and J by 4 bases, leaving 18 bases between them.

The chain's CDR3 is CASSLRALYNEQFF. The CDR3 coding sequence is TGCGCCAGCAGCCTCAGGGCGCTCTACAATGAGCAGTTCTTC. V is TRBV4-1 and J is TRBJ2-1; a possible D gene is TRBD1 (5 bases). The length of the CDR3 is 14 residues. The V end was cut by 4 bases, the J end by 3 bases, with 10 bases between. Germline V gene lookup returns CDR1 MGHRA and CDR2 YSYEKL.

In DNA, the CDR3 is TGTGCCAGCAGCTTAGCTTTGACAGGGGGCGATTCACCCCTCCACTTT. Amino acid sequence: CASSLALTGGDSPLHF. The chain carries TRBV7-2 and TRBJ1-6; 10 nucleotides match TRBD1. The trim removed 0 bases at V and 8 bases at J, leaving 4 bases unmatched. CDR3 length: 16 residues. The germline V gene has CDR1 SGHTA and CDR2 FQGNSA.

This clone occurred once. The rearrangement links TRBV27 to TRBJ1-6; D is perhaps TRBD1 (5 bases). The CDR3 runs to 17 residues. The V and J ends lost 0 bases and 4 bases respectively, with 13 bases between them. Germline CDR1 and CDR2: MNHEY and SMNVEV (reference sequence). CDR3: CASSLSGQGAYNSPLHF. The DNA of the CDR3 is TGTGCCAGCAGTTTATCTGGGCAGGGCGCTTATAATTCACCCCTCCACTTT.

This clone has only one observation. The rearrangement links TRBV5-1 to TRBJ2-7, with D hard to call. The V and J ends lost 0 bases and 2 bases respectively, with 6 bases between them. Germline V gives CDR1 SGHRS, CDR2 YFSETQ. CDR3 size: 13 residues. CDR3 in amino acids: CASSLAGTYEQYF. The CDR3 DNA reads as TGCGCCAGCAGCTTGGCGGGCACCTACGAGCAGTACTTC.

The chain employs TRBV10-1 and TRBJ2-2; D possibly matches TRBD1 or TRBD2 (5 bases each). The CDR3 is 13 amino acids. V was trimmed by 6 bases and J by 2 bases, leaving 7 bases between them. Per germline, CDR1 WNHNN and CDR2 SYGVQD (reference sequence). DNA for the CDR3: TGCGCCAGCAGCGGGGCCAACACCGGGGAGCTGTTTTTT. As protein: CASSGANTGELFF.

The chain joins TRBV6-1 to TRBJ2-7, with 7 bases identical to TRBD1. V trimming: 3 bases; J trimming: 5 bases; junction bases outside the gene matches: 10. The CDR3 totals 15 residues. Germline V gives CDR1 MNHNS, CDR2 SASEGT. CDR3 DNA sequence: TGTGCCAGCAGTGACCACAGGGGAGTGGTCAACGAGCAGTACTTC. Residues: CASSDHRGVVNEQYF.

The chain joins TRBV29-1 to TRBJ2-7, with TRBD1 matching 9 bases. The CDR3 spans 12 residues. Trimming at V came to 7 bases and at J to 5 bases, leaving 6 bases not matched to a gene. The germline V gene encodes CDR1 SQVTM and CDR2 ANQGSEA. CDR3 loop: CSATRTGDEQYF. For the CDR3, the DNA is TGCAGCGCTACCCGGACAGGGGACGAGCAGTACTTC.

The gene calls are TRBV2 and TRBJ2-1; 9 nucleotides line up with TRBD2. The germline CDR1 and CDR2 sequences are SNHLY and FYNNEI. There are 15 residues in the CDR3. CDR3 region: CATGGRAISSIEQFF. The CDR3 DNA follows: TGTGCGACTGGCGGGAGGGCCATATCAAGCATTGAGCAGTTCTTC.

This clone came up a few times. The chain uses TRBV6-2 or TRBV6-3 and TRBJ2-7, with D possibly being TRBD1 (6 bases). Germline CDR1 is MNHEY and CDR2 is SVGEGT. The CDR3 has 14 residues. V lost 0 bases to trimming and J lost 2 bases, with 8 bases between them. In DNA form, the CDR3 reads TGTGCCAGCAGTTACTCGACAGGACCCTACGAGCAGTACTTC. Translating it yields CASSYSTGPYEQYF.

The sample holds one count of this clone. The chain links TRBV29-1 to TRBJ2-1; D remains ambiguous. Trimming shortened V by 4 bases and J by 4 bases, and 5 bases separated the two germline ends. The CDR3 totals 11 residues. Germline CDR1 reads SQVTM; CDR2 reads ANQGSEA. The DNA of the CDR3 is TGCAGCGTTGTTTGGTACAATGAGCAGTTCTTC. It specifies CSVVWYNEQFF.

This sequence joins TRBV27 and TRBJ2-7; 8 positions agree with TRBD2. V was pared by 4 bases and J by 2 bases, with 7 bases of the junction left unmatched. Germline CDR1 reads MNHEY; CDR2 reads SMNVEV (reference sequence). The CDR3 is made up of 15 amino acids. The CDR3 region is CASSSAGAPTYEQYF. The CDR3 coding sequence is TGTGCCAGCAGTTCAGCGGGAGCTCCCACCTACGAGCAGTACTTC.

The J gene is TRBJ2-7, the V gene TRBV19; D assignment may be TRBD1 or TRBD2 (5 bases each). The length of the CDR3 is 14 residues. The germline gives CDR1 LNHDA, CDR2 SQIVND (reference sequence). V was pared by 5 bases and J by 2 bases, with 13 bases between. The CDR3 loop is CASSPRGDAYEQYF. In DNA form, the CDR3 reads TGTGCCAGTAGTCCCCGGGGCGACGCCTACGAGCAGTACTTC.

The genes are TRBV9 and TRBJ1-5, with D unresolved. V lost 3 bases and J lost 0, with 10 bases in between. CDR1 is SGDLS, CDR2 YYNGEE, per germline. This CDR3 is 15 amino acids long. The CDR3 here is CASSAGGYSNQPQHF. As DNA, the CDR3 is TGTGCCAGCAGCGCTGGAGGGTATAGCAATCAGCCCCAGCATTTT.

The V and J genes are TRBV24-1 and TRBJ2-3; D is unresolved. There are 11 residues in the CDR3. V was clipped by 8 bases and J by 2 bases, with 4 bases between them. The V gene's germline CDR1 is KGHDR and CDR2 SFDVKD. CDR3 region: CATMHTDTQYF. DNA of the CDR3: TGTGCCACCATGCACACAGATACGCAGTATTTT.

The chain combines TRBV28 with TRBJ2-2; the D gene is possibly TRBD1 (6 bases). V lost 2 bases to trimming and J lost 0 bases, with 7 bases between them. Germline V CDR1 and CDR2: MDHEN, SYDVKM. This CDR3 is built from 15 residues. The CDR3 sequence: CASSLAGANTGELFF. The CDR3 DNA reads as TGTGCCAGCAGTTTAGCAGGGGCGAACACCGGGGAGCTGTTTTTT.